Presented here are 8 T cell receptor beta chains from one specimen sequenced in a study of T cell responses to AZD1222 COVID-19 vaccine. Assay: immunoSEQ multiplex PCR; the TCRdb copy retains only in-frame clones and omits some. The table shows 120,000 or so clones, with 80% to 95% occurring only once. The sequenced sample was peripheral blood, obtained 28 days after the second dose of the MenACWY control vaccine. The source of these receptors is an adult who received the MenACWY meningococcal vaccine as a control.

The rearrangement links TRBV25-1 to TRBJ1-1; perhaps TRBD1 as D (5 bases). Germline V lookup: CDR1 MGHDK, CDR2 SYGVNS. CDR3 length: 14 amino acids. Trimming stripped 3 bases from V and 1 base from J, with 9 bases between. CDR3 coding DNA: TGTGCCAGCAGTGATGCGGGGGGGAACACTGAAGCTTTCTTT. This gives the protein CASSDAGGNTEAFF.

In DNA, the CDR3 is TGTGCCTGGAGTCTGGGATTTGAGCAGTACTTC. Its translation: CAWSLGFEQYF. The chain recombines TRBV30 with TRBJ2-7; D gene uncertain. From germline, CDR1 is GTSNPN and CDR2 SVGIG (reference sequence). This CDR3 is built from 11 residues. V shed 2 bases and J shed 7 bases, with 9 bases lying between them.

The CDR3 sequence is CASSQDGVGELFF. The CDR3 DNA reads as TGTGCCAGCAGCCAAGACGGGGTCGGGGAGCTGTTTTTT. The V and J genes are TRBV7-3 and TRBJ2-2, with D possibly matching TRBD2 (5 bases). With 5 bases removed from V and 7 bases from J, the gap between germline ends came to 11 bases. This CDR3 comprises 13 residues. Germline CDR1 SGHTA, CDR2 FQGTGA.

The chain recombines TRBV28 with TRBJ1-6; TRBD1 might be the D (5 bases). The CDR3 runs 16 residues. Germline V lookup: CDR1 MDHEN, CDR2 SYDVKM. Trimming stripped 6 bases from V and 0 bases from J, with 12 bases between. The CDR3 loop reads CASRKWGGSYNSPLHF. CDR3 nucleotide sequence: TGTGCCAGCAGAAAGTGGGGGGGCTCCTATAATTCACCCCTCCACTTT.

The chain recombines TRBV2 with TRBJ2-6, with 9 positions matching TRBD1. Trimming cost V 6 bases and J 0 bases; bases outside gene matches: 9. Germline V gene data show CDR1 as SNHLY and CDR2 as FYNNEI. CDR3 length: 18 residues. The DNA for the CDR3 is TGTGCCAGCAGGAAACCCGGGACAGGGCTCTCTGGGGCCAACGTCCTGACTTTC. Translation gives CASRKPGTGLSGANVLTF.

The chain employs TRBV23-1 and TRBJ2-4, with D unresolved. TRBV23-1 is flagged as an ORF with uncertain function. CDR3 size: 11 residues. Trimming cost V 5 bases and J 14 bases, with 13 bases left between them. The DNA of the CDR3 is TGCGCCAGCAGTGCTGACACGCCTAAGTACTTC. Its translation: CASSADTPKYF.

This clone was observed once. This sequence joins TRBV6-5 and TRBJ1-2, with D possibly TRBD1 on 6 matching bases. Trimming pared 10 bases from V and 1 base from J, leaving 10 bases between. This CDR3 is built from 12 residues. The germline V gene encodes CDR1 MNHEY and CDR2 SVGAGI. The CDR3 coding sequence is TGTGCCACCCGACAGGTTAACTATGGCTACACCTTC. Translating it yields CATRQVNYGYTF.

The CDR3, as DNA: TGTGCCAGCAGTGATAAGGGGGCAACGGATACGCAGTATTTT. Its protein product is CASSDKGATDTQYF. V gene TRBV6-4 combines with J gene TRBJ2-3; 7 nucleotides match TRBD1. The CDR3 totals 14 residues. V trimming: 3 bases; J trimming: 6 bases; junction bases outside the gene matches: 6. Germline CDR1 and CDR2: MRHNA and SNTAGT.